The entry below describes one TCR beta chain. The entry originates in a study of control samples from healthy donors and cancer patients. Germline values: CDR1 LNHDA, CDR2 SQIVND (reference sequence). The CDR3 runs to 15 residues. V shed 11 bases, J shed 3 bases, and the junction held 14 bases outside the gene matches. The table came from immunoSEQ multiplex PCR; TCRdb's copy has only in-frame clones and leaves some out. The table includes 90,000 to 150,000 clones, about 87% detected once. This rearrangement joins TRBV19 to TRBJ2-3; 7 bases map to TRBD2. The sample comprised blood. The receptor was isolated from a man between 40 and 49 years old in good health. The CDR3 DNA reads TGTGCCCCGAGCCCACGGGGGGTAAGGACAGATACGCAGTATTTT. Amino acid sequence: CAPSPRGVRTDTQYF.